This T cell receptor (beta chain) derives from a study of cytomegalovirus exposure and HLA in healthy donors. Study context: The same platform was used for the 90 to 150 validation repertoires as for the 666 first-cohort repertoires, as reported in a later analysis.

Germline loops: CDR1 SEHNR, CDR2 FQNEAQ (reference sequence). The CDR3 has 13 amino acids. As for this clone: Sequence at one end of the junction differs from germline and may be a read error.

Some clones are missing from TCRdb's copy, which holds only in-frame ones; the method was immunoSEQ multiplex PCR. The table records about 62,000 clones, 95% of them present only once. The source of this sequence is a woman aged 18-35 years in good health and CMV-seropositive. The chain combines TRBV7-9 with TRBJ2-1; 7 nucleotides agree with TRBD2. Sequencing was performed on PBMCs. CDR3 residues: CASSLAEFNEQFF. The CDR3, as DNA: TGTGCCAGCAGCCTAGCGGAGTTTAATGAGCAGTTCTTC.